These T cell receptor beta chains were read from a single sample in a study of cytomegalovirus exposure and HLA in healthy donors. TCRdb's table, derived via immunoSEQ multiplex PCR, lists solely in-frame clones and lacks some. The data contain 80,000 to 100,000 clones, roughly 76% of them singletons. Sequenced input: PBMCs. The source of these receptors is a man aged 35-49 years in good health and CMV-seronegative. CDR3s include the opening cysteine and the closing phenylalanine or tryptophan. Each record gives: J gene, D gene, V gene, clone size, CDR3 DNA, CDR3 protein. The D gene is left open where the match is weak. For some rows the clone size is stated as once, few or many, or as a class when expanded; others skip it.

>TRBJ2-7|NA|TRBV7-8|NA
TGTGCCAGCAGCTACCACAGGGACGAGCAGTACTTC
CASSYHRDEQYF
>TRBJ2-5|NA|TRBV4-1|few
TGCGCCAGCAGCCAAGTTCTAGGCACCCAAGAGACCCAGTACTTC
CASSQVLGTQETQYF
>TRBJ1-5|NA|TRBV15|few
TGTGCCACCAGCAGTGTCAGTAGCAATCAGCCCCAGCATTTT
CATSSVSSNQPQHF
>TRBJ1-6|TRBD1|TRBV30|NA
TGTGCCTGGAGCGAGGGACAGGGCCTCCACTTT
CAWSEGQGLHF
>TRBJ2-3|TRBD1|TRBV5-4|NA
TGTGCCAGCAGCTTGGACACAGGGGGCAGCGCAGATACGCAGTATTTT
CASSLDTGGSADTQYF
>TRBJ2-7|NA|TRBV5-1|NA
TGCGCCAGCAGCTTGGATCCCCAGGGGTTATACGAGCAGTACTTC
CASSLDPQGLYEQYF
>TRBJ2-7|NA|TRBV5-1|few
TGCGCCAGCAGCTTAGACAGGCTGGACGAGCAGTACTTC
CASSLDRLDEQYF
>TRBJ1-3|TRBD1|TRBV7-8|NA
TGTGCCAGCAGGGGGGGTGGGACAGAGAGAAACACCATATATTTT
CASRGGGTERNTIYF
>TRBJ1-1|NA|TRBV19|NA
TGTGCCAGTAGTATAGCGGTCTTCACTGAAGCTTTCTTT
CASSIAVFTEAFF
>TRBJ1-1|NA|TRBV21-1|few
TGTGCCAGCAGCAATCTTAACACTGAAGCTTTCTTT
CASSNLNTEAFF
>TRBJ2-5|NA|TRBV5-1|few
TGCGCCAGCGGATCCGATGGGGGTCGGGGGGAGACCCAGTACTTC
CASGSDGGRGETQYF
>TRBJ2-7|NA|TRBV6-1|NA
TGTGCCAGCAAGGCAGGGGGGTACGAGCAGTACTTC
CASKAGGYEQYF
>TRBJ2-2|NA|TRBV11-2|NA
TGTGCCAGCAGCCCCACTTCTAGCTGGGGCACCGGGGAGCTGTTTTTT
CASSPTSSWGTGELFF
>TRBJ1-1|TRBD1|TRBV5-6|NA
TGTGCCAGCAGCTTGGAAACAGGGGGCGGTACTGAAGCTTTCTTT
CASSLETGGGTEAFF
>TRBJ2-3|NA|TRBV29-1|NA
TGCAGCGGACAGTACACAGATACGCAGTATTTT
CSGQYTDTQYF
>TRBJ2-4|NA|TRBV6-5|NA
TGTGCCAGCCGTTCTCTAGCCAAAAACATTCAGTACTTC
CASRSLAKNIQYF
>TRBJ1-6|TRBD1|TRBV9|once
TGTGCCAGCAGCGGTGGGACAGGGAAACGTAATTCACCCCTCCACTTT
CASSGGTGKRNSPLHF
>TRBJ1-1|TRBD1|TRBV28|NA
TGTGCCAGCAGTTCGGACAGGGGTATGAACACTGAAGCTTTCTTT
CASSSDRGMNTEAFF
>TRBJ2-7|NA|TRBV18|NA
TGTGCCAGCTCACCACCTGGGAGAGGGTACGAGCAGTACTTC
CASSPPGRGYEQYF
>TRBJ1-3|NA|TRBV5-5|NA
TGTGCCAGCAGCCCAGGGTCAGTAAGTGTTCCTGATTTT
CASSPGSVSVPDF
>TRBJ2-7|TRBD1|TRBV7-2|NA
TGTGCCAGCAGCTTAGGGACAGGACCCCCCTCCTACGAGCAGTACTTC
CASSLGTGPPSYEQYF
>TRBJ1-1|NA|TRBV6-5|NA
TGTGCCAGCAGTTACTCGAGTGATACTGAAGCTTTCTTT
CASSYSSDTEAFF
>TRBJ2-1|NA|TRBV2|NA
TGTGCCAGCGGAGGGAGGGGGGGCTACAATGAGCAGTTCTTC
CASGGRGGYNEQFF
>TRBJ1-1|NA|TRBV30|few
TGTGCCTGGAGTCGACGAGGAGAAGCTTTCTTT
CAWSRRGEAFF
>TRBJ2-1|NA|TRBV6-5|NA
TGTGCCAGCAGTTACGCGAGCTACAATGAGCAGTTCTTC
CASSYASYNEQFF
>TRBJ2-2|TRBD2|TRBV7-9|NA
TGTGCCAGCAGCTTACTAGCGGGGGGGCTCTGGAACACCGGGGAGCTGTTTTTT
CASSLLAGGLWNTGELFF
>TRBJ2-5|TRBD2|TRBV5-1|NA
TGCGCCAGCAGCTTGGAAGGTGGACTAGCAGAGACCCAGTACTTC
CASSLEGGLAETQYF
>TRBJ1-5|NA|TRBV5-6|NA
TGTGCCAGCAGCTTCCGACAGGATCTTAGCAATCAGCCCCAGCATTTT
CASSFRQDLSNQPQHF
>TRBJ2-3|NA|TRBV2|few
TGTGCCAGCGTTGAGTCCGGGGATACGCAGTATTTT
CASVESGDTQYF
>TRBJ2-5|NA|TRBV29-1|NA
TGCAGCGGCCGGCGGGCGGAGGAGACCCAGTACTTC
CSGRRAEETQYF
>TRBJ1-6|NA|TRBV7-9|NA
TGTGCCATTAGAGGGCCAGGGGTTGAGGCACCCCTCCACTTT
CAIRGPGVEAPLHF
>TRBJ2-3|NA|TRBV29-1|NA
TGCAGCGTTGCTTTGGGGGCGCGTCAAGATACGCAGTATTTT
CSVALGARQDTQYF
>TRBJ1-6|NA|TRBV7-3|once
TGTGCCAGCAGCTTAACTCGACAGGCCGGACCCCTCCACTTT
CASSLTRQAGPLHF